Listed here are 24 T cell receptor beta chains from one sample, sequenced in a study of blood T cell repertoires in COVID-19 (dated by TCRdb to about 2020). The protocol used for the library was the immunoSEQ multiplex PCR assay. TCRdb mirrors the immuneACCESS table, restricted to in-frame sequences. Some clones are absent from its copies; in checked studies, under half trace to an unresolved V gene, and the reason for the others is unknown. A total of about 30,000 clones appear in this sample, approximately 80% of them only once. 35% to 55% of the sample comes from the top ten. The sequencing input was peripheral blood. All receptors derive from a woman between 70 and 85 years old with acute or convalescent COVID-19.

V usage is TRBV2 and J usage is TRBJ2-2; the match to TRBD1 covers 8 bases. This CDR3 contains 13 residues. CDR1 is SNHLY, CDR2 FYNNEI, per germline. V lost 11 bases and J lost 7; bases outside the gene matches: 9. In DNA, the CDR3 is TGTGCCCGTCAGGGGGCAAGGGGCGGGGAGCTGTTTTTT. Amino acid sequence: CARQGARGGELFF.

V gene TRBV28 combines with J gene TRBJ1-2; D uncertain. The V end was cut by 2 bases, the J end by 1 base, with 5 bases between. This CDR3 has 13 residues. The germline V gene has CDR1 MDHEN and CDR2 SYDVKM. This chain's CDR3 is CASSLTNNYGYTF. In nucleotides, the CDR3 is TGTGCCAGCAGTTTAACAAATAACTATGGCTACACCTTC.

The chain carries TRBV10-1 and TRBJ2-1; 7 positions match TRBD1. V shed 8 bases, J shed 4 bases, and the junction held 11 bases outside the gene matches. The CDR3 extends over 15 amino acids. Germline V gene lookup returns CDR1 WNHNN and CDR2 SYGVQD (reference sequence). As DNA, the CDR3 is TGCGCCAGCGGAGCTCTCGGGACAGTATACAATGAGCAGTTCTTC. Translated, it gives CASGALGTVYNEQFF.

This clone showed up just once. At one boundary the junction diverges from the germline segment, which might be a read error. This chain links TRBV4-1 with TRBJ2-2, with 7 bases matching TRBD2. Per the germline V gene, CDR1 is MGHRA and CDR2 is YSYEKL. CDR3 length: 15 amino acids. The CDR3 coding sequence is TGCGCCAGCAGCCCCGGACTAGTAAACATCGGGGAGCTGTTTTTT. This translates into CASSPGLVNIGELFF.

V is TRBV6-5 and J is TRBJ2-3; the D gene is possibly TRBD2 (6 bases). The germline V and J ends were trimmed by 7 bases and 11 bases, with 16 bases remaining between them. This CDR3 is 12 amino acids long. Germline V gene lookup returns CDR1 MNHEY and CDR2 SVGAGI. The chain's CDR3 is CASISQAGGQYF. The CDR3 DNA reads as TGTGCCAGCATTTCCCAAGCGGGTGGGCAGTATTTT.

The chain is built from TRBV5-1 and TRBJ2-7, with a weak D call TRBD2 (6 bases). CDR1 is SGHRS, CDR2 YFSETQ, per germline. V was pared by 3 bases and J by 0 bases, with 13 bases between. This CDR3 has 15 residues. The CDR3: CASSSGTSFSYEQYF. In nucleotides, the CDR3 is TGCGCCAGCAGCTCTGGGACTTCTTTCTCCTACGAGCAGTACTTC. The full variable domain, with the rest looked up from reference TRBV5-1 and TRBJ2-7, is KAGVTQTPRYLIKTRGQQVTLSCSPISGHRSVSWYQQTPGQGLQFLFEYFSETQRNKGNFPGRFSGRQFSNSRSEMNVSTLELGDSALYLCASSSGTSFSYEQYFGPGTRLTVT.

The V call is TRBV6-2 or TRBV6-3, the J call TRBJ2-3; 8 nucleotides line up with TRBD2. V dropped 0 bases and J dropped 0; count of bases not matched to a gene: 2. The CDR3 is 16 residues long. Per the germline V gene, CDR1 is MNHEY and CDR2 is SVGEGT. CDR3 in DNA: TGTGCCAGCAGTTACTCGCGGGGGGCTAGCACAGATACGCAGTATTTT. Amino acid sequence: CASSYSRGASTDTQYF.

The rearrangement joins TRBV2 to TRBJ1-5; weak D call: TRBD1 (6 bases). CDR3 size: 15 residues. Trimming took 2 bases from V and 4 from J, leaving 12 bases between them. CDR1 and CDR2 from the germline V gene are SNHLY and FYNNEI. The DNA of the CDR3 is TGTGCCAGCAGTGAAACCCTAACAGGGAATCAGCCCCAGCATTTT. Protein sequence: CASSETLTGNQPQHF.

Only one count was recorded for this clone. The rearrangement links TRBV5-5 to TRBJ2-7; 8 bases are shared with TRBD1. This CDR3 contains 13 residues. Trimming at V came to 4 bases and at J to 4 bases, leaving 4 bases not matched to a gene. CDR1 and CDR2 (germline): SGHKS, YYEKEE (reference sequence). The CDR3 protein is CASSIRQGYEQYF. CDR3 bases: TGTGCCAGCAGCATTCGACAGGGGTACGAGCAGTACTTC.

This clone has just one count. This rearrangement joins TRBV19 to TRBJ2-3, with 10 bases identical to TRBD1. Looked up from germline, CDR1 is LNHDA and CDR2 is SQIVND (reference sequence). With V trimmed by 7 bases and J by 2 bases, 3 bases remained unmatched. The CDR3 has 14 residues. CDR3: CASTDRGYTDTQYF. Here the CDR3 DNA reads TGTGCCAGTACGGACAGGGGGTACACAGATACGCAGTATTTT.

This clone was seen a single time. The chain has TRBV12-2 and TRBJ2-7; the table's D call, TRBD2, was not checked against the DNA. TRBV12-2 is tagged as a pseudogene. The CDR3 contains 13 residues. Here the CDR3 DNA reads TGTGCCCAGTGGTTGACTGTTCCCTACGAGCAGTACTTC. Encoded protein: CAQWLTVPYEQYF.

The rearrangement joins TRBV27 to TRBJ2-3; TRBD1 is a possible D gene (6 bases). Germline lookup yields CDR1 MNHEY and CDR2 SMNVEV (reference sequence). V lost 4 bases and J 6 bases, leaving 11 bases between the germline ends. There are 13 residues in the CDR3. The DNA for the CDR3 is TGTGCCAGCAGTTACAACAGGGTGGATACGCAGTATTTT. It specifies CASSYNRVDTQYF.

The CDR3 region is CASARTSGLSMANTQYF. For the CDR3, the DNA is TGCGCCAGCGCCCGGACTAGCGGTCTCAGTATGGCAAATACGCAGTATTTT. This chain joins TRBV5-1 and TRBJ2-3; 10 bases fit TRBD2. After removal of 7 bases from V and 7 bases from J, the junction contained 18 bases not matched to a gene. The CDR3 is 17 amino acids. Germline assignment: CDR1 SGHRS and CDR2 YFSETQ.

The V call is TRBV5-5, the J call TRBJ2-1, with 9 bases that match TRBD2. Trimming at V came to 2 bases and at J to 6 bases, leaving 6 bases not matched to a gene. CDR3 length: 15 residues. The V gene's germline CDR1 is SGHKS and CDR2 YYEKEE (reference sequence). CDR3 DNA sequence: TGTGCCAGCAGCTTTCGGGCTAGCGGGATCAATGAGCAGTTCTTC. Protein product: CASSFRASGINEQFF.

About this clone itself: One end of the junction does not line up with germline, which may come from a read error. CDR3 protein: CASSQGQGRNAEAFF. CDR3 in DNA: TGTGCCAGCAGCCAGGGACAGGGCAGGAACGCTGAAGCTTTCTTT. The chain is built from TRBV14 and TRBJ1-1, with 9 positions matching TRBD1. The CDR3 length is 15 residues. Germline V gene sequence: CDR1 SGHDN, CDR2 FVKESK.

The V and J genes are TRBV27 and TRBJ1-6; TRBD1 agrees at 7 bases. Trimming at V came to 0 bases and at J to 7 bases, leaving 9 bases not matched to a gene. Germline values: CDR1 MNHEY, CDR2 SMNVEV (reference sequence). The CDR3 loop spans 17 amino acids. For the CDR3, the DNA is TGTGCCAGCAGTTTATCGGCTTTCCGGGACAGAAATTCACCCCTCCACTTT. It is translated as CASSLSAFRDRNSPLHF.

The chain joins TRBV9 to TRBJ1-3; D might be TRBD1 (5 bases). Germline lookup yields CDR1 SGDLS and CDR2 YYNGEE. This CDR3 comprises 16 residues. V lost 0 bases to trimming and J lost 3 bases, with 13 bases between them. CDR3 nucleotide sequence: TGTGCCAGCAGCGTAGATCCAGGGCTGGGTGGAAACACCATATATTTT. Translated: CASSVDPGLGGNTIYF.

The CDR3 is CASSQSRQGTNEKLFF. DNA for the CDR3: TGCGCCAGCAGCCAATCACGACAGGGAACTAATGAAAAACTGTTTTTT. This rearrangement joins TRBV4-3 to TRBJ1-4; 7 bases are shared with TRBD1. Trimming at V came to 2 bases and at J to 1 base, leaving 4 bases not matched to a gene. This CDR3 has 16 residues. Per the germline V gene, CDR1 is LGHNA and CDR2 is YSLEER.

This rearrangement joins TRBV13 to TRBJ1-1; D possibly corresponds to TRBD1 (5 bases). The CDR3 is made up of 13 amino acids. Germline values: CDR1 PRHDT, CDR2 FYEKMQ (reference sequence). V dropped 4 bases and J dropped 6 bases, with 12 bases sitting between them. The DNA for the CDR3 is TGTGCCAGCAGCTGGGGCGTCGGCCCTGAAGCTTTCTTT. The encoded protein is CASSWGVGPEAFF.

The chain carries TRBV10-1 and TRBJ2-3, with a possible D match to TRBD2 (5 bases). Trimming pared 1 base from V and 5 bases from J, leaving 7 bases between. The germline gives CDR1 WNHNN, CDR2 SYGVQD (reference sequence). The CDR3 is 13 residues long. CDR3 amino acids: CASSEWAGDTQYF. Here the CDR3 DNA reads TGCGCCAGCAGTGAGTGGGCGGGAGATACGCAGTATTTT.

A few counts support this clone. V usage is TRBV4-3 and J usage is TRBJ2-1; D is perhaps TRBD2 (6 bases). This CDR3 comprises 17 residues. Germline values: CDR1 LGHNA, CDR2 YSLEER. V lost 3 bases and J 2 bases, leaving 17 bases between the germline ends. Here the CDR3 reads CASSQMSTRGTYNEQFF. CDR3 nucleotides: TGCGCCAGCAGCCAGATGTCGACTAGGGGTACCTACAATGAGCAGTTCTTC.

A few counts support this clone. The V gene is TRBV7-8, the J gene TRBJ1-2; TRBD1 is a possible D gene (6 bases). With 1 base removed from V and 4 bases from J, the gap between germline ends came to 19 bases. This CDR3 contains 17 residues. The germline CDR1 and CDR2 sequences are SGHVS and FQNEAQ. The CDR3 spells CASSLGATVAGAYGYTF. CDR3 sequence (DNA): TGTGCCAGCAGCTTAGGGGCCACCGTGGCAGGGGCCTATGGCTACACCTTC. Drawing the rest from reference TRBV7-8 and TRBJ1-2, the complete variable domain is GAGVSQSPRYKVAKRGQDVALRCDPISGHVSLFWYQQALGQGPEFLTYFQNEAQLDKSGLPSDRFFAERPEGSVSTLKIQRTQQEDSAVYLCASSLGATVAGAYGYTFGSGTRLTVV.

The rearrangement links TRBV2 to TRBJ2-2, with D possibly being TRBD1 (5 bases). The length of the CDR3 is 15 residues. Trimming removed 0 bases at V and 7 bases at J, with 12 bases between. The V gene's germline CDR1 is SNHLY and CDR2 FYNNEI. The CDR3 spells CASSEAGRDNGELFF. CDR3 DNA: TGTGCCAGCAGTGAAGCTGGCAGGGATAACGGGGAGCTGTTTTTT.

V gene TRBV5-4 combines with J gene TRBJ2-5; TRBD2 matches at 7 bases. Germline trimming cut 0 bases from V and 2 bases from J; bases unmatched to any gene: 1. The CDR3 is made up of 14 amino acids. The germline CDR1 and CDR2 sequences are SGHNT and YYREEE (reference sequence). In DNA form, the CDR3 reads TGTGCCAGCAGCTTGGCGGGGGGACAAGAGACCCAGTACTTC. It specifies CASSLAGGQETQYF.